The TCR beta chain described here comes from a study of shared clonotypes between healthy human individuals (dated by TCRdb to 2018 to 2021). Some background on the complete study: The cohort included a few men and a couple of women between 18 and 49 years of age. To estimate repertoire size and how much clonotype sharing occurs between individuals, the study deeply sequenced the blood TCR repertoires of five or six healthy adults. Between about 0.9 and 10 billion PBMCs per donor were obtained by leukapheresis. To increase sequencing depth and limit assay-specific biases, TCR repertoire library preparation and sequencing were carried out by different laboratories using diverse techniques. Findings and caveats that apply to the study as a whole: Sampling was restricted to blood, and TCR repertoires in tissues likely differ from the TCR repertoires found in blood. The genetic and exposure-history diversity represented was limited by the small number of donors. Based on pairwise subsampling, the degree of clonotype sharing among donors was expected to be affected by sequencing depth.

For this clone: Which antigen it targets is not known. Qualities for individual bases were not recorded, and no much larger clone is one base off.

Healthy HIV-negative adults with no recently reported acute infections or vaccinations were included as donors. Only Caucasian adults living in Nashville, Tennessee, USA were represented among the donors. For unsorted samples, 100 million or so PBMCs were counted, and genomic DNA was extracted using the QIAamp DNA Blood Mini kit. Blood was obtained by leukapheresis, after which PBMCs were separated by Ficoll-Histopaque density gradient centrifugation and cryopreserved in liquid nitrogen vapor phase. TCR CDR3 regions were amplified from genomic DNA by multiplex PCR using the deep immunoSEQ assay. Extracted genomic DNA from each cell subset was distributed evenly across all wells of several immunoSEQ 96-well plates, and each plate was treated as a replicate. For unsorted PBMC, approximately 310 ng genomic DNA, equal to tens of thousands of T cell genomes, was loaded into each replicate PCR. Ten immunoSEQ deep assay plates were used to sequence unsorted PBMC genomic DNA. The purified libraries were quantified using a Qubit 3.0 fluorometer, sized with a Bioanalyzer 2100, and then quantified again using the KAPA Library Quantification kit. A separate single-read 150-cycle Illumina NextSeq 550 flow cell was used to sequence each immunoSEQ 96-well plate. In the paper's pipeline: Because the immunoSEQ output included only junctional sequences and no quality scores, the filtering could not be the same as the filtering used for full-length reads. To assign V/J genes and CDR3, sequences were annotated using PyIR, a Python wrapper for IgBLAST v1.9, with IMGT germline references. Any read was removed if the V/J assignment was weak (E-value above 1e-6), the CDR3 was missing, or the read contained stop codons, out-of-frame junctions, or ambiguous translated residues. V3J clonotypes were defined as sequences sharing an identical inferred V gene, J gene, and CDR3 amino acid sequence. Percentage overlap between repertoires was computed as shared unique clonotypes divided by the size of the smaller repertoire. RTK rarefaction, the Chao1 estimator, and Recon v2.1 estimates of unobserved clonotypes were used to assess repertoire richness. TCRdb provides this immuneACCESS table in a form limited to in-frame rearrangements. Some clones are lacking; in checked studies, under half of them reflect an unresolved V gene, and why the rest are absent is not known. V, J and clone size are taken as reported in that table, and D and trimming were inferred from the DNA itself. The sample table lists 450,000 to 650,000 clones, roughly four fifths of them with a count of one. The ten largest clonotypes hold around 12% of the sample.

Reading from cysteine to phenylalanine, the CDR3 counts 14 amino acids. Only CDR3 DNA is held: 42 bases, read in frame from base 1. The receptor comes from a woman between 35 and 50 years old in good health. Some clones in this sample may be carry-over from other donors' samples. Sequenced input: PBMCs. The chain employs TRBV12-2 and TRBJ1-4. TRBV12-2 is annotated as a pseudogene. CDR3 loop: CASRFRDGNEKLFF. The DNA sequence is TGTGCAAGTCGCTTCCGGGACGGTAATGAAAAACTGTTTTTT.